Listed below are T cell receptor beta chains from one sample, sequenced in a study of identical twins. In TCRdb, the 5' RACE reads were re-called with MiXCR into one record per CDR3 protein. Of 540,000 or so distinct CDR3 sequences listed, 20% to 25% were seen once; the top ten hold 0.48%. This same sample was also part of a study on yellow fever vaccine responses in identical twins.

Sequencing was carried out using CD4+ T cells sorted from blood. These TCRs come from a woman aged 18-35 years in good health. CDR3s include the opening cysteine and the closing phenylalanine or tryptophan. The D gene is left open where the match is weak. A clone size is listed for some rows: how often the clone was seen (once, few, many), or a class if it is expanded.

TRBJ2-7,.,TRBV20-1,few,TGCAGTGCTAGCCTAGGTGGCCCCTACGAGCAGTACTTC,CSASLGGPYEQYF
TRBJ2-5,.,TRBV12-3/TRBV12-4,few,TGTGCCAGCACCCTGGGGGGCGCCCAAGAGACCCAGTACTTC,CASTLGGAQETQYF
TRBJ2-2,.,TRBV10-3,few,TGTGCCATCAGGCTCATTCAGGGGAACGGGGAGCTGTTTTTT,CAIRLIQGNGELFF
TRBJ1-1,.,TRBV15,.,TGTGCCACCAGCAGAGTGGGAATAACCAAGAACACTGAAGCTTTCTTT,CATSRVGITKNTEAFF
TRBJ1-5,.,TRBV19,once,TGTGCCAGTAGTATAGGAGGCCTCAGCAATCAGCCCCAGCATTTT,CASSIGGLSNQPQHF
TRBJ1-2,TRBD1,TRBV18,few,TGTGCCAGCTCACGGACAGGGAATGGCTACACCTTC,CASSRTGNGYTF
TRBJ1-1,TRBD1,TRBV2,.,TGTGCCAGCAGTCGACAGGGGTATAACACTGAAGCTTTCTTT,CASSRQGYNTEAFF
TRBJ1-6,.,TRBV4-1,.,TGCGCCAGCAGCCCGAAGATAGGCTCACCCCTCCACTTT,CASSPKIGSPLHF
TRBJ1-1,.,TRBV3-1,.,TGTGCCAGCAGCCAAGGGACAGCGAAGAACACTGAAGCTTTCTTT,CASSQGTAKNTEAFF
TRBJ2-1,TRBD1,TRBV20-1,.,TGCAGTGGATCCGCCGGGACAGGGACCTACAATGAGCAGTTCTTC,CSGSAGTGTYNEQFF
TRBJ2-6,.,TRBV29-1,few,TGCAGCGTTTTTAGAACTGGGGCCAACGTCCTGACTTTC,CSVFRTGANVLTF
TRBJ2-2,.,TRBV7-7,.,TGTGCCAGCAGCTTGATTGGGCAGGGGACCGGGGAGCTGTTTTTT,CASSLIGQGTGELFF
TRBJ1-1,.,TRBV7-9,.,TGTGCCAGCAGCTTGTCAGCCTACACTGAAGCTTTCTTT,CASSLSAYTEAFF
TRBJ2-5,.,TRBV15,many,TGTGCCACCAGCAGAGCCCAAACTAGTCCCTCAGAGACCCAGTACTTC,CATSRAQTSPSETQYF
TRBJ2-5,TRBD2,TRBV12-3/TRBV12-4,.,TGTACCAGCAGTTTTGGCTCCGGGACTAGCGGGAGGGTGCGGGGGACCCAGTACTTC,CTSSFGSGTSGRVRGTQYF
TRBJ2-7,.,TRBV20-1,few,TGCAGTGCCCCCGGGTCCACCTACGAGCAGTACTTC,CSAPGSTYEQYF
TRBJ2-7,.,TRBV11-3,.,TGTGCCAGCAGCCGAACCTCCTCCTACGAGCAGTACTTC,CASSRTSSYEQYF
TRBJ2-1,TRBD1,TRBV20-1,.,TGCAGTGCGGGACACAGGGGGCGCCTCAATGAGCAGTTCTTC,CSAGHRGRLNEQFF
TRBJ2-1,.,TRBV5-1,.,TGCGCCAGCAGCCCCCCTAACTCCTACAATGAGCAGTTCTTC,CASSPPNSYNEQFF
TRBJ2-5,TRBD2,TRBV12-3/TRBV12-4,few,TGTGCCAGCAGTTTTGCGGGAGAGAGGCAGACCCAGTACTTC,CASSFAGERQTQYF
TRBJ2-1,TRBD1,TRBV19,.,TGTGCCTCAACATCCTCCGGGACAGCCTCCTACAATGAGCAGTTCTTC,CASTSSGTASYNEQFF
TRBJ2-1,TRBD2,TRBV7-6,once,TGTGCCAGCAGCCCGGGACTAGCGGGGGGGCGTCCTCATGAGCAGTTCTTC,CASSPGLAGGRPHEQFF
TRBJ1-1,.,TRBV7-9,few,TGTGCCAGCAGCGTGGGAGGGGGAGGCGAAGCTTTCTTT,CASSVGGGGEAFF
TRBJ2-5,TRBD1,TRBV20-1,.,TGCAGTGCTGCTTGGACAGGGCAAGAGACCCAGTACTTC,CSAAWTGQETQYF